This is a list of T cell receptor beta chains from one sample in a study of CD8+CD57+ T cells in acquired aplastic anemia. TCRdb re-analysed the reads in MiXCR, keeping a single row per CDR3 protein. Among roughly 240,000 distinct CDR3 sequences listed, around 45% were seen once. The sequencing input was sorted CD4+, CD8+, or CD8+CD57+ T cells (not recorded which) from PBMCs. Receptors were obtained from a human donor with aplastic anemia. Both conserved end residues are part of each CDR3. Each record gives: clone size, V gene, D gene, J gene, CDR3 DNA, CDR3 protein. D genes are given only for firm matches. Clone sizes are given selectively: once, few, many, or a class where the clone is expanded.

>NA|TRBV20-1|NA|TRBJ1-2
TGCAGTGCTAGGGGACAAGGCTATGGCTACACCTTC
CSARGQGYGYTF
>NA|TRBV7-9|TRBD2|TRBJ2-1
TGTGCCAGCAGCTCCCGGACTAGCGGGAGAACGTCCTACAATGAGCAGTTCTTC
CASSSRTSGRTSYNEQFF
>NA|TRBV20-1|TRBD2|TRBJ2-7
TGCAGTGTTAGAGGCGGGGCGGGAGGATACGAGCAGTACTTC
CSVRGGAGGYEQYF
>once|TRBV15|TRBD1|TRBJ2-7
TGTGCCACCAGCAGAGATGGGGAACAGGGGTTACTCTACGAGCAGTACTTC
CATSRDGEQGLLYEQYF
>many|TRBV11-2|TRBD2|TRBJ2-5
TGTGCCAGCACCCAGACTAGCGGGGCGAAAGAGACCCAGTACTTC
CASTQTSGAKETQYF
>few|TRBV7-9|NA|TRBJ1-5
TGTGCCAGCAGCACGGGGGGTCAGCCCCAGCATTTT
CASSTGGQPQHF
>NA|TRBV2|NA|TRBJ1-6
TGTGCCGCCACGAACGGGGGCAGCGGGAGATCCCTCCACTTT
CAATNGGSGRSLHF
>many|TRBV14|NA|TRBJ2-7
TGTGCCAGCAGCCAGAAAGAAACTAGCTCCTACGAGCAGTACTTC
CASSQKETSSYEQYF
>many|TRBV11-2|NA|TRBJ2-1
TGTGCCAGCAGCTTAGGTGGGGGGTACAATGAGCAGTTCTTC
CASSLGGGYNEQFF
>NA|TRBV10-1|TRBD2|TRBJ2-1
TGCACCAGCAGTGAGTCGTTGAAAGCGGGAGGGCCCTCTAATGAGCAGTTCTTC
CTSSESLKAGGPSNEQFF
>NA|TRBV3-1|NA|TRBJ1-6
TGTGCCAGCAGCCAAACGAGCTCCTATAATTCACCCCTCCACTTT
CASSQTSSYNSPLHF
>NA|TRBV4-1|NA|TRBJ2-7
TGCGCCAGCAGCAGAGACACGGACTTCTACGAGCAGTACTTC
CASSRDTDFYEQYF
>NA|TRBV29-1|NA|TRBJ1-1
TGCAGCGTTGAACAGGGACCAGGTACTGAAGCTTTCTTT
CSVEQGPGTEAFF
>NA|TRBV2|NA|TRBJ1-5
TGTGCCAGCAGTTTAGGGGTAACCCAGCATTTT
CASSLGVTQHF
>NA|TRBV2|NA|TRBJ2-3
TGTGCCAGCAGTGATAGAGTCAGGGGCAGAGATACGCAGTATTTT
CASSDRVRGRDTQYF
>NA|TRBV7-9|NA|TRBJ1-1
TGTGTCAGCATCCAGGGAACGCTGGAAGCTTTCTTT
CVSIQGTLEAFF
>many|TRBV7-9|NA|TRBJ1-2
TGTGCCAGCAGCTTAGATCCCAGAGCTAACTATGGCTACACCTTC
CASSLDPRANYGYTF
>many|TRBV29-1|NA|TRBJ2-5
TGCAGCGTTGAAGATAGGAGCCAAGAGACCCAGTACTTC
CSVEDRSQETQYF
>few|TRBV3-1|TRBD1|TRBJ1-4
TGTGCCAGCAGCCAAGGCCAGGGGGTTGTTAGAGAAAAACTGTTTTTT
CASSQGQGVVREKLFF
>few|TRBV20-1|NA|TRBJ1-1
TGCAGTGCTGGAGCCGGGACAAGGGAAGCTTTCTTT
CSAGAGTREAFF
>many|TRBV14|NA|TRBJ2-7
TGTGCCAGCAGCCAAGAGTCATATTTTCCCTACGAGCAGTACTTC
CASSQESYFPYEQYF
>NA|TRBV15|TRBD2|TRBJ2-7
TGTGCCACCAGCAGAGGAGCGGGGGGTTCCTACGAGCAGTACTTC
CATSRGAGGSYEQYF
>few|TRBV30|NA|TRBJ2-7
TGTGCCTGGAGTGCTGGGACTGGCTACGAGCAGTACTTC
CAWSAGTGYEQYF
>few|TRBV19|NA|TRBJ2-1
TGTGCCAGTAGTATAGAAGGTAGCGCCCAGCTTTGGAGCTCCTACAATGAGCAGTTCTTC
CASSIEGSAQLWSSYNEQFF
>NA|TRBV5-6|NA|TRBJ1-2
TGTGCCAGCAGCTTGGGGGGGACTGGTATGGCTATCACCTTC
CASSLGGTGMAITF
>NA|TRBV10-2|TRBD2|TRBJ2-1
TGCGCCAGCAGGCTAGCGGGAGACAACAATGAGCAGTTCTTC
CASRLAGDNNEQFF
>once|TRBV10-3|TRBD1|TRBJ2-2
TGTGCCATCAGTGTCTCGGGACAGGGCGGGACCGGGGAGCTGTTTTTT
CAISVSGQGGTGELFF
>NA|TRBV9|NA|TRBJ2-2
TGTGCCAGCAGCGTTCGTAACACCGGGGAGCTGTTTTTT
CASSVRNTGELFF
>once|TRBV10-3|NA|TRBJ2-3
TGTGCCATCGGGTGGAATGGTGTGGCAGATACGCAGTATTTT
CAIGWNGVADTQYF
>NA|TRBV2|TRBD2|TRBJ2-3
TGTGCCAGCAGTGAAGGATGGCTAGCGGGAGGGTCGCCAGATACGCAGTATTTT
CASSEGWLAGGSPDTQYF
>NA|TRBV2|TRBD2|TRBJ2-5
TGTGCCAGCAGCCGACTAGCGGGGGAGGTAGAGACCCAGTACTTC
CASSRLAGEVETQYF
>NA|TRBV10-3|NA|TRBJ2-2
TGTGCCAGCGGGTTCACCGGGGAGCTGTTTTTT
CASGFTGELFF
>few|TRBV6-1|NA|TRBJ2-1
TGTGCCAGCAGTTACTCTGGGAACACTGAGCAGTTCTTC
CASSYSGNTEQFF